These 9 T cell receptor beta chains share one sample of origin, sequenced in a study of CXCR3-negative and CXCR3-positive naive CD8 T cells. Study-wide findings and caveats: CXCR3-positive naive cells had TRB CDR3s that were more hydrophobic than CXCR3-negative naive cells had.

No antigen has been assigned to these receptors. UMI-labeled 5' RACE yielded the TRB cDNA libraries. Reprocessing the 5' RACE reads, TCRdb reports a single entry for every CDR3 protein and omits DNA. Its table lists around 84,000 distinct CDR3 sequences. Sequencing input: naive CXCR3+ CD8+ T cells from blood. Subset described: CD45RO-CCR7+CD27+CD95- naive CD8+ T cells expressing CXCR3 (TNR3+). These receptors were collected from a human donor in good health. Some clones in this sample may be carry-over from other donors' samples.

This chain links TRBV29-1 with TRBJ2-3; TCRdb's assignment of TRBD1 cannot be checked, as there is no DNA. Germline V CDR1 and CDR2: SQVTM, ANQGSEA. The CDR3 has 15 amino acids. CDR3 residues: CSVEGDRVGRDTQYF.

This chain uses TRBV6-5 with TRBJ2-7; checking the TCRdb D call of TRBD1 is not possible without DNA. CDR3 size: 15 residues. Germline CDR1 and CDR2: MNHEY and SVGAGI. The CDR3 sequence: CASSYSSGGSYEQYF.

V is TRBV2 and J is TRBJ2-2; absent DNA, TCRdb's TRBD2 call cannot be checked. Germline V gives CDR1 SNHLY, CDR2 FYNNEI. This CDR3 is built from 17 residues. This CDR3 is CASSYYVRVENTGELFF.

The chain combines TRBV10-3 with TRBJ2-3; there is no DNA to check the TCRdb D call of TRBD2. The CDR3 has 14 residues. Germline CDR1 and CDR2: ENHRY and SYGVKD. Here the CDR3 reads CAISDVGDQDTQYF.

CDR3 protein: CASSPKSLSYEQYF. The chain is built from TRBV27 and TRBJ2-7; checking the TCRdb D call of TRBD2 is not possible without DNA. CDR3 length equals 14 residues. In germline, CDR1 is MNHEY, CDR2 SMNVEV (reference sequence).

The genes are TRBV6-2 or TRBV6-3 and TRBJ2-7. Germline V gene data show CDR1 as MNHEY and CDR2 as SVGEGT. The CDR3 runs 12 residues. This chain's CDR3 is CASSYYLDEQYF.

The chain joins TRBV7-2 to TRBJ2-7; TCRdb proposes TRBD2, but this gene call is untestable without DNA. The CDR3 consists of 13 residues. The germline V gene encodes CDR1 SGHTA and CDR2 FQGNSA. Here the CDR3 reads CAATGPYSYEQYF. Together with reference TRBV7-2 and TRBJ2-7, the CDR3 gives the full variable domain: GAGVSQSPSNKVTEKGKDVELRCDPISGHTALYWYRQSLGQGLEFLIYFQGNSAPDKSGLPSDRFSAERTGGSVSTLTIQRTQQEDSAVYLCAATGPYSYEQYFGPGTRLTVT.

The chain joins TRBV4-3 to TRBJ2-3; the D call from TCRdb, TRBD2, cannot be confirmed without DNA. The CDR3 loop spans 17 amino acids. In germline, CDR1 is LGHNA, CDR2 YSLEER. The CDR3 reads CASSQDQPGGPGDTQYF.

The gene calls are TRBV6-2 or TRBV6-3 and TRBJ2-7; the TRBD2 assignment by TCRdb is unverifiable without DNA. There are 15 residues in the CDR3. The germline V gene has CDR1 MNHEY and CDR2 SVGEGT. The CDR3 spells CASTEPGLGLKEQYF.